Described below is a single T cell receptor (beta chain) sequence and its context. Its antigen remains unidentified. This sample stems from a study of T cell responses to AZD1222 COVID-19 vaccine. The length of the CDR3 is 13 residues. The trim removed 5 bases at V and 5 bases at J, leaving 5 bases unmatched. Study-wide findings and caveats: Of the AZD1222 recipients, only 5 or 6 were seropositive at baseline. Every sample of the repertoires postdated the peak T cell response.

Sequenced by immunoSEQ multiplex PCR; TCRdb stores in-frame clones only, minus some. Of approximately 110,000 clones listed, 88% were seen once; the top ten hold around 6%. This TCR derives from an adult who received the AZD1222 COVID-19 vaccine. This chain joins TRBV12-3 or TRBV12-4 and TRBJ2-5; 7 nucleotides match TRBD2. The input for sequencing was peripheral blood, taken 28 days after the second AZD1222 dose. Written as DNA, the CDR3 is TGTGCCAGCAGTCCCGGGGGGTTGGAGACCCAGTACTTC. This sequence encodes CASSPGGLETQYF.